What follows is one T cell receptor beta chain and its context. The antigen remains undetermined. Blood was collected once per donor into heparin, averaging roughly 110 mL. This sample stems from a study of beta chain features in type 1 diabetes. Investigators reverse transcribed all isolated RNA, so they sequenced expressed TCRB transcripts. Only in-frame clones appear in the TCRdb table, and some are missing; sequencing was by immunoSEQ multiplex PCR. The data show just over 450,000 clones, with approximately 30% seen just once and 0.065% held by the top ten. Study-wide results and caveats: Researchers reported that naive, central memory and Treg TCRB repertoires appeared more similar in patients than in healthy donors.

The CDR3 has 14 amino acids. The V end was cut by 2 bases, the J end by 3 bases, with 11 bases between. Germline CDR1 is MNHNY and CDR2 is SVGAGI (reference sequence). This chain uses TRBV6-6 with TRBJ2-7; perhaps TRBD1 as D (5 bases). This clonotype originated in a man between 18 and 29 years old in good health. Sequencing was done on a sample of naive CD4+ T cells from blood. Here the CDR3 reads CASSYPDSHYEQYF. CDR3 DNA sequence: TGTGCCAGCAGTTACCCAGACAGCCACTACGAGCAGTACTTC.